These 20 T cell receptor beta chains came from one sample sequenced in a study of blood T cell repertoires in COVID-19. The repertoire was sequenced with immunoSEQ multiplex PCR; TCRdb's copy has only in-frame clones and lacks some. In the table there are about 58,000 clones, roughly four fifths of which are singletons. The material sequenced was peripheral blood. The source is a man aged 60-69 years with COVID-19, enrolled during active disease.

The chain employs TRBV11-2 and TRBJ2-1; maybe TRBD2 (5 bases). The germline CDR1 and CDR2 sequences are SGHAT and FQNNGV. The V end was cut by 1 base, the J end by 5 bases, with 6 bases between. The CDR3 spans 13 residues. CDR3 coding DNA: TGTGCCAGCAGCTTAGGACTAAACAATGAGCAGTTCTTC. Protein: CASSLGLNNEQFF.

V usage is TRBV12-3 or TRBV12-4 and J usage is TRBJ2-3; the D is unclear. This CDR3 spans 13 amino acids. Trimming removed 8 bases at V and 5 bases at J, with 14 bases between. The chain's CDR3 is CASPRNLGDTQYF. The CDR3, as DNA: TGTGCCAGCCCGCGGAACTTGGGAGATACGCAGTATTTT.

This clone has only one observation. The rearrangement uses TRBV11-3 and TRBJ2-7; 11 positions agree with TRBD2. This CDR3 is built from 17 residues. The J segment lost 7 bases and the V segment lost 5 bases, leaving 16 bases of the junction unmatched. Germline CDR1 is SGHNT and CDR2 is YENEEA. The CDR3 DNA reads TGTGCCAGCAGCCTAGCGGTGGCTAGCGGGGGGCCTAGGGAGCAGTACTTC. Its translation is CASSLAVASGGPREQYF. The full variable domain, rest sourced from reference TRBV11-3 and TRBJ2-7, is EAGVVQSPRYKIIEKKQPVAFWCNPISGHNTLYWYLQNLGQGPELLIRYENEEAVDDSQLPKDRFSAERLKGVDSTLKIQPAELGDSAVYLCASSLAVASGGPREQYFGPGTRLTVT.

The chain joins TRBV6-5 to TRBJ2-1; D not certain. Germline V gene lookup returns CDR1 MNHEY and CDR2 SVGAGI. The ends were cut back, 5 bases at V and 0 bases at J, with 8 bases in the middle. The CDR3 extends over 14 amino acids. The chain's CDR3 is CASSSLSSYNEQFF. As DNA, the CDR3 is TGTGCCAGCAGTAGCCTGAGCTCCTACAATGAGCAGTTCTTC.

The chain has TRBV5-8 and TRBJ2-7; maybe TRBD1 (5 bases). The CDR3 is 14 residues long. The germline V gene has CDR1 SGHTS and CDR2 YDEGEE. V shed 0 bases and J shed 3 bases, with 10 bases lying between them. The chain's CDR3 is CASSLVSGYYEQYF. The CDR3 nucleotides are TGTGCCAGCAGCTTGGTGTCAGGGTACTACGAGCAGTACTTC. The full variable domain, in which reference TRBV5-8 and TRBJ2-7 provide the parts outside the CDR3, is EAGVTQSPTHLIKTRGQQATLRCSPISGHTSVYWYQQALGLGLQFLLWYDEGEERNRGNFPPRFSGRQFPNYSSELNVNALELEDSALYLCASSLVSGYYEQYFGPGTRLTVT.

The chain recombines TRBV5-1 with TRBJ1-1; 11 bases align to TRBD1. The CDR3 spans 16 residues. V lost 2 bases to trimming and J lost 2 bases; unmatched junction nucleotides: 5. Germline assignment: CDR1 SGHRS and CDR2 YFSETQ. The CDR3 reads CASSLGQGARNTEAFF. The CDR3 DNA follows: TGCGCCAGCAGCTTAGGACAGGGGGCAAGAAACACTGAAGCTTTCTTT.

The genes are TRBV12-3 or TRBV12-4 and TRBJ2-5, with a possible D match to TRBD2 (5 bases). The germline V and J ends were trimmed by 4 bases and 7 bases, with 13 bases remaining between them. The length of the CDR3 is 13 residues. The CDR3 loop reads CASSSGREGTQYF. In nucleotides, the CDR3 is TGTGCCAGCAGTTCCGGTCGCGAGGGGACCCAGTACTTC.

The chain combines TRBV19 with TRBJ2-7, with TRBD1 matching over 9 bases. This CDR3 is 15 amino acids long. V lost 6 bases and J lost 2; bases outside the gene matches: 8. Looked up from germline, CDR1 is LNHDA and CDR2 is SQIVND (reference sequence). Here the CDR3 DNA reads TGTGCCAGTAGCCCCGGACAGGGGATAGCCTACGAGCAGTACTTC. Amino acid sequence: CASSPGQGIAYEQYF.

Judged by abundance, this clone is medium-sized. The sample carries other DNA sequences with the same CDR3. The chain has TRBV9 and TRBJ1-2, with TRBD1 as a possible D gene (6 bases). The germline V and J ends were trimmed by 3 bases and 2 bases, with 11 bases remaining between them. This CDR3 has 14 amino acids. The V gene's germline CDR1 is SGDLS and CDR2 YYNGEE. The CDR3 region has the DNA TGTGCCAGCAGCGGAGGGGGGGGCAACTATGGCTACACCTTC. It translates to CASSGGGGNYGYTF.

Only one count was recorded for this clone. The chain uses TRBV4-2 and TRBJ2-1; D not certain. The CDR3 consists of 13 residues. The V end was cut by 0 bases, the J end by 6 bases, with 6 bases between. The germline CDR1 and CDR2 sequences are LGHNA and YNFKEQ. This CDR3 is CASSQETGNEQFF. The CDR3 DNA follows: TGTGCCAGCAGCCAAGAGACGGGCAATGAGCAGTTCTTC.

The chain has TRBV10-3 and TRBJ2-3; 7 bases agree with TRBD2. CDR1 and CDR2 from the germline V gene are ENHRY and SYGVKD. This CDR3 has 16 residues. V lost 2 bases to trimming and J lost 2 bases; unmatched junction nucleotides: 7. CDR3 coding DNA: TGTGCCATCAGTGAGGGTTTAGCGGGTTACACAGATACGCAGTATTTT. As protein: CAISEGLAGYTDTQYF.

CDR3: CASKVGGQGAYEQYF. DNA for the CDR3: TGTGCCAGCAAAGTCGGGGGACAGGGAGCCTACGAGCAGTACTTC. The chain couples TRBV2 to TRBJ2-7; 9 nucleotides match TRBD1. CDR1 SNHLY and CDR2 FYNNEI come from the germline V gene. J was trimmed by 2 bases and V by 7 bases; bases with no gene match: 9. There are 15 residues in the CDR3. Full variable domain (outside the CDR3, taken from reference TRBV2 and TRBJ2-7): EPEVTQTPSHQVTQMGQEVILRCVPISNHLYFYWYRQILGQKVEFLVSFYNNEISEKSEIFDDQFSVERPDGSNFTLKIRSTKLEDSAMYFCASKVGGQGAYEQYFGPGTRLTVT.

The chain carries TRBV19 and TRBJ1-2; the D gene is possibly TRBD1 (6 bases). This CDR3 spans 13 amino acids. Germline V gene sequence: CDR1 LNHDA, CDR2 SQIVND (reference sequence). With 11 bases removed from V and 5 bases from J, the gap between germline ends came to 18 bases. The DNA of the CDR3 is TGTGCCTGTTGGGGGCCCCCTCTGTATGGCTACACCTTC. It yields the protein CACWGPPLYGYTF.

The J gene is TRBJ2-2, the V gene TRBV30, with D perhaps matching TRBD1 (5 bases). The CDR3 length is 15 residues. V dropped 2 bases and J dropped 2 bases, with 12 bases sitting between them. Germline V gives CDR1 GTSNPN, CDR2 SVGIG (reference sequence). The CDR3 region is CAWSTRTPNTGELFF. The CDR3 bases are TGTGCCTGGAGTACACGGACACCCAACACCGGGGAGCTGTTTTTT.

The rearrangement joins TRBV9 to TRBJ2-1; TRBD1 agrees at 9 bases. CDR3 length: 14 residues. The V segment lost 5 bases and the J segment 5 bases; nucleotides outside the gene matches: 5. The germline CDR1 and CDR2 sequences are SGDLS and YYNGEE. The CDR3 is CASSGWTGDNEQFF. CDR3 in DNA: TGTGCCAGCAGTGGATGGACAGGGGACAATGAGCAGTTCTTC.

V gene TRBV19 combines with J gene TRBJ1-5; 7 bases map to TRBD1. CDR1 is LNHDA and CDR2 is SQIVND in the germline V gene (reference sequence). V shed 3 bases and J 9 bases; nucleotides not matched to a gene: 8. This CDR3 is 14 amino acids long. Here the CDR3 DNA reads TGTGCCAGTAGTATGGAAGGGGGCATAGGGCCCCAGCATTTT. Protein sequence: CASSMEGGIGPQHF.

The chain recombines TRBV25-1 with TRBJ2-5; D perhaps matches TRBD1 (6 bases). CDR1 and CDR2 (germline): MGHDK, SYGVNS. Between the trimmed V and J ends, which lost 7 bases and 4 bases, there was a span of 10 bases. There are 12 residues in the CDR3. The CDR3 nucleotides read TGTGCCAGCATGTGGGGGCTAGAGACCCAGTACTTC. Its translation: CASMWGLETQYF.

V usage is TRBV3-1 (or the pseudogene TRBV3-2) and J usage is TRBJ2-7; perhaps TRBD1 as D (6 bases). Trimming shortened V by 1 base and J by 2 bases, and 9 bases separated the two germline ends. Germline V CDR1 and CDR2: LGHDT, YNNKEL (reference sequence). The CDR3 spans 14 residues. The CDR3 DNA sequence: TGTGCCAGCAGCCAAGGGACAGCAGCCTACGAGCAGTACTTC. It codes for CASSQGTAAYEQYF.

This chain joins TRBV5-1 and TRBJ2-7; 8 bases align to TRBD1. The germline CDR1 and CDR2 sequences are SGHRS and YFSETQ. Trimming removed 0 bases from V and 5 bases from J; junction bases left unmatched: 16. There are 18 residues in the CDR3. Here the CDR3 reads CASSLATQGALFVNEQYF. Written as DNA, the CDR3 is TGCGCCAGCAGCTTGGCAACTCAGGGGGCGTTATTTGTGAACGAGCAGTACTTC.

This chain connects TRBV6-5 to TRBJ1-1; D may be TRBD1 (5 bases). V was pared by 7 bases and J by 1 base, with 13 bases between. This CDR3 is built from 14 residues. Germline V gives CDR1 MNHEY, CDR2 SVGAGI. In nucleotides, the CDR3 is TGTGCCAGCACCCCGGGACTATCGAACACTGAAGCTTTCTTT. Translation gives CASTPGLSNTEAFF.